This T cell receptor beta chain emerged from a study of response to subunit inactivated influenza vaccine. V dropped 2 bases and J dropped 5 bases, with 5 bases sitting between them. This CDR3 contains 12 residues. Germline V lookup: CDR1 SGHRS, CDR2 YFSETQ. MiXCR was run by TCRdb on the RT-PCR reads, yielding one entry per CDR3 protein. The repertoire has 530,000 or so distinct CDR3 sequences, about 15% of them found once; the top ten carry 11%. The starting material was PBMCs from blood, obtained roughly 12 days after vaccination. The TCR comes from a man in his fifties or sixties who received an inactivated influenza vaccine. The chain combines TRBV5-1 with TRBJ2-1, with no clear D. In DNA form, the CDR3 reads TGCGCCAGCAGCTTATCAGACAATGAGCAGTTCTTC. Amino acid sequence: CASSLSDNEQFF. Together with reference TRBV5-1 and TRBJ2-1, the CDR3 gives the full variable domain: KAGVTQTPRYLIKTRGQQVTLSCSPISGHRSVSWYQQTPGQGLQFLFEYFSETQRNKGNFPGRFSGRQFSNSRSEMNVSTLELGDSALYLCASSLSDNEQFFGPGTRLTVL.